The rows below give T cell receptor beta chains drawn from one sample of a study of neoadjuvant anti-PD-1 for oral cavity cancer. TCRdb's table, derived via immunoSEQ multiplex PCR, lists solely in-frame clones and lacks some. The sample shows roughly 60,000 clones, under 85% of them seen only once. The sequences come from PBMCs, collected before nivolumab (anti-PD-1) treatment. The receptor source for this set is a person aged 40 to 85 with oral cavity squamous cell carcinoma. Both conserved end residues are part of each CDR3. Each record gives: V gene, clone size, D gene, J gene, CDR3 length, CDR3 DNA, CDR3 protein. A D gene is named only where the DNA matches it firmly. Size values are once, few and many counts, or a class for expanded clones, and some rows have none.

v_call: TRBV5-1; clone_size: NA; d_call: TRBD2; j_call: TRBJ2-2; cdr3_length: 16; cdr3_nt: TGCGCCAGCAGCTTGCGGGCTAGCGGGAGGACCGGGGAGCTGTTTTTT; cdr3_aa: CASSLRASGRTGELFF
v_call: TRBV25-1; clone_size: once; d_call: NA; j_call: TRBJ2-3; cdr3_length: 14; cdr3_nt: TGTGCCAGCAGTGACAGGGCGCACACAGATACGCAGTATTTT; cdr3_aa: CASSDRAHTDTQYF
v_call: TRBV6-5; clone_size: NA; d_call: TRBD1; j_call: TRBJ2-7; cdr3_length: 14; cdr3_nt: TGTGCCAGCAGTTACCGGGACAGGGTATACGAGCAGTACTTC; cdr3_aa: CASSYRDRVYEQYF
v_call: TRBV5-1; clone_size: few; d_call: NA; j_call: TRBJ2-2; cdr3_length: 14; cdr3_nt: TGCGCCAGCAGCTTTGACAAGCACGCCGGGGAGCTGTTTTTT; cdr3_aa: CASSFDKHAGELFF
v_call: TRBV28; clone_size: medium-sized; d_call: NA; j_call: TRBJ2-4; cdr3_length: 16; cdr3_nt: TGTGCCAGCAGTCTTGGGGGACCTCTAGCCAAAAACATTCAGTACTTC; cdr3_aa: CASSLGGPLAKNIQYF
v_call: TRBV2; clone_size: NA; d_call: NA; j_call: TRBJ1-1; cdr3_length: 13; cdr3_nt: TGTGCCAGCAGCCTACAGGGGAACACTGAAGCTTTCTTT; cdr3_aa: CASSLQGNTEAFF
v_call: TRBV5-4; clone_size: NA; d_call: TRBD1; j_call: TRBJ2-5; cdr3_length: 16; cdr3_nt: TGTGCCAGCAGCCTCGCGGGGACAGGGGGCCAAGAGACCCAGTACTTC; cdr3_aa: CASSLAGTGGQETQYF
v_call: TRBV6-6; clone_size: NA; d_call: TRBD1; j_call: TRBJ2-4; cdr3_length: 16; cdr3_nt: TGTGCCAGCAGTTACACAGAGGGACAGGGGAAAAACATTCAGTACTTC; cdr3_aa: CASSYTEGQGKNIQYF
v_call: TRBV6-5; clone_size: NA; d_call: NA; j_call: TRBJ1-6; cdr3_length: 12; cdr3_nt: TGTGCCAGCAGTCGGGCGAATTCACCCCTCCACTTT; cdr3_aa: CASSRANSPLHF
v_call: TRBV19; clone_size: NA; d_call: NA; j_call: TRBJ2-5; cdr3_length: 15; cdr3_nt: TGTGCCAGTAGAGGAATAACAGGGTCCCAAGAGACCCAGTACTTC; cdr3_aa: CASRGITGSQETQYF
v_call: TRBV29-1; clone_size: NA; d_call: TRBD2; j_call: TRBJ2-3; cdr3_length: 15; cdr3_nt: TGCAGCGTTGATAGCGGGGGCCTTAGCACAGATACGCAGTATTTT; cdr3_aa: CSVDSGGLSTDTQYF
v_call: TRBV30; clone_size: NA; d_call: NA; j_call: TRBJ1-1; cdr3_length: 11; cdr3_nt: TGTGCCTGCCAGACGAGAACTGAAGCTTTCTTT; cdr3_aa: CACQTRTEAFF
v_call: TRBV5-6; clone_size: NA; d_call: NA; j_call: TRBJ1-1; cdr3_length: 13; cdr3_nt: TGTGCCAGCAGATTAGAACGGCGGGATGAAGCTTTCTTT; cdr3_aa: CASRLERRDEAFF
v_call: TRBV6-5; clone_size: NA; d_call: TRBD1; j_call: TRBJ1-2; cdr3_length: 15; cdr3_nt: TGTGCCAGCAGTGGGGACAGGGGGCTCAACTATGGCTACACCTTC; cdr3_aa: CASSGDRGLNYGYTF
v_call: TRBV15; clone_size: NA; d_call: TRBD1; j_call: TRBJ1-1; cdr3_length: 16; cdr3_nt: TGTGCCACCAGCAGAGATGGCCAGGGGGCGCGTACTGAAGCTTTCTTT; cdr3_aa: CATSRDGQGARTEAFF
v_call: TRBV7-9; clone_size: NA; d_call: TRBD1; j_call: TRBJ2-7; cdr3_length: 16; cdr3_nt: TGTGCCAGCAGCTTTCCCCGGACAGGGGTAGCTTACGAGCAGTACTTC; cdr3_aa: CASSFPRTGVAYEQYF
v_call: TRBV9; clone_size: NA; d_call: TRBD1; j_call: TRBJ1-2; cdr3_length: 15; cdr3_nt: TGTGCCAGCAGCGTGAGAGACAGGGCGGGGTATGGCTACACCTTC; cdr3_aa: CASSVRDRAGYGYTF
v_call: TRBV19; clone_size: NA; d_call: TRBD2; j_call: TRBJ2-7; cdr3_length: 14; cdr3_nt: TGTGCCAGTGCGACTAGCGGGCGAGGGTACGAGCAGTACTTC; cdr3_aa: CASATSGRGYEQYF
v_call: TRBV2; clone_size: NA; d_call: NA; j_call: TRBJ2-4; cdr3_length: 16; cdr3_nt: TGTGCCAGCAGCGACCCGGGACAAGTAGCCAAAAACATTCAGTACTTC; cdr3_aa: CASSDPGQVAKNIQYF
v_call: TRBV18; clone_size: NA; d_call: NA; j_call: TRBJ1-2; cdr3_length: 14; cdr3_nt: TGTGCCAGCTCACCACTAGGCCAGGAGCATGGCTACACCTTC; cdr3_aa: CASSPLGQEHGYTF
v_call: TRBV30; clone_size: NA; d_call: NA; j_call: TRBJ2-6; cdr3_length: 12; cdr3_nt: TGTGCCTGGAAAGAGTGGGCCAACGTCCTGACTTTC; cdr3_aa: CAWKEWANVLTF
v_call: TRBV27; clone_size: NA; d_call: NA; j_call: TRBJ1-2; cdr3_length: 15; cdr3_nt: TGTGCCAGCAGCCTCGATCTACAGGGTGGGGGTGGCTACACCTTC; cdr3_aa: CASSLDLQGGGGYTF
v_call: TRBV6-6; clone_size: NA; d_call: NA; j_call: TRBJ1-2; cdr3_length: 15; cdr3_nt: TGTGCCAGCAGTTACTCGAACTTCGGGAACTATGGCTACACCTTC; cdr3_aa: CASSYSNFGNYGYTF
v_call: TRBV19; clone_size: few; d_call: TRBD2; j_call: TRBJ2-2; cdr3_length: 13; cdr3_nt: TGTGCCAGTAGTACCGGGGGGACCGGGGAGCTGTTTTTT; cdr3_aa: CASSTGGTGELFF
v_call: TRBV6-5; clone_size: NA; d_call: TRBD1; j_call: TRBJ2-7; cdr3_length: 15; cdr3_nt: TGTGCCAGCCAAAACGGAGGACAGGGGCTGTACGAGCAGTACTTC; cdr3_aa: CASQNGGQGLYEQYF
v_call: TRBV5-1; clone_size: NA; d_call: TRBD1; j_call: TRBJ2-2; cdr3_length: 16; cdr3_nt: TGCGCCAGCAACCCAGGACAGGGCGCGAACACCGGGGAGCTGTTTTTT; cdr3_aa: CASNPGQGANTGELFF
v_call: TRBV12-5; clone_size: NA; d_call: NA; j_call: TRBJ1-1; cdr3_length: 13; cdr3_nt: TGTGCTAGTGGTTGGGGGGGAAACACTGAAGCTTTCTTT; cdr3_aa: CASGWGGNTEAFF
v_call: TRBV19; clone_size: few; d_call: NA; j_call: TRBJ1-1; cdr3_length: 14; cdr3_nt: TGTGCCAGTGGCTTTGGGGGGAAGGGAACTGAAGCTTTCTTT; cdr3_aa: CASGFGGKGTEAFF
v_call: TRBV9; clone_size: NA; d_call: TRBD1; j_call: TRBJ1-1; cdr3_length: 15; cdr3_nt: TGTGCCAGCAGCGCCATGGGGGACAGCATCAAGGAAGCTTTCTTT; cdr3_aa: CASSAMGDSIKEAFF
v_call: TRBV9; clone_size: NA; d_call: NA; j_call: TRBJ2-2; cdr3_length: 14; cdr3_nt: TGTGCCAGCAGCCCGGGGACTAACACCGGGGAGCTGTTTTTT; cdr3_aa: CASSPGTNTGELFF
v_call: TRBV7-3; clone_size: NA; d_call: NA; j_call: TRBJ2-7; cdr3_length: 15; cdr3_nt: TGTGCCAGCAGCTTCTCAGGGGCTGGGGCCTACGAGCAGTACTTC; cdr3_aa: CASSFSGAGAYEQYF
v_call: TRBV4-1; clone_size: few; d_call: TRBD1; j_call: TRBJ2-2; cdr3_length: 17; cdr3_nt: TGCGCCAGCAGCCAAGACGGACAGGGGGCGAACACCGGGGAGCTGTTTTTT; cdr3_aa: CASSQDGQGANTGELFF
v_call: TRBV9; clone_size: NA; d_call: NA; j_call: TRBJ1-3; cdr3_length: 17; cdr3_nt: TGTGCCAGCAGCGTAGGGAACGGTGGGGACTCTGGAAACACCATATATTTT; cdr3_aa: CASSVGNGGDSGNTIYF
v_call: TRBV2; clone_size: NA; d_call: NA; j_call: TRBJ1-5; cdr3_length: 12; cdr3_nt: TGTGCCAGCAGTGGACGGGACAAACCCCAGCATTTT; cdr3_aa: CASSGRDKPQHF
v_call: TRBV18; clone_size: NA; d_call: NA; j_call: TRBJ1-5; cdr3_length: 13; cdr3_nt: TGTGCCAGCTCCTTAGATAGCAATCAGCCCCAGCATTTT; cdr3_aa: CASSLDSNQPQHF
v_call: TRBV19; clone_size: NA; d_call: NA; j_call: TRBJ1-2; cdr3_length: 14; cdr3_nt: TGTGCCAGTACCCTGACAGGAGAGTACTATGGCTACACCTTC; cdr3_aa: CASTLTGEYYGYTF
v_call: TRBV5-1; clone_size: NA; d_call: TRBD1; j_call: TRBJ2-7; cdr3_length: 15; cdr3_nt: TGCGCCAGCACCTCTCGGGCAGGGGGCTCCTACGAGCAGTACTTC; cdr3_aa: CASTSRAGGSYEQYF
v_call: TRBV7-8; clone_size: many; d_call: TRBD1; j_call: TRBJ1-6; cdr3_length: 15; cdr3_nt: TGTGCCAGCAGCCTCCTACAGGGGAATAATTCACCCCTCCACTTT; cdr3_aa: CASSLLQGNNSPLHF
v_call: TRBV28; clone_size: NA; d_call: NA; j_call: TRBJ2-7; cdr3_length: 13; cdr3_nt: TGTGCCAGCAGTTTTGGGCACTCCTACGAGCAGTACTTC; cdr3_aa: CASSFGHSYEQYF
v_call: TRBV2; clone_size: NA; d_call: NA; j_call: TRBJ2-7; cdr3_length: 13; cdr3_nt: TGTGCCAGCAGTGCCGGGACGGGCTACGAGCAGTACTTC; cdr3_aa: CASSAGTGYEQYF
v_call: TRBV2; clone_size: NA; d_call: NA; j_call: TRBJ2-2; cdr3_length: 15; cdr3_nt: TGTGCCAGCAGTGTGGATCAGACAAACACCGGGGAGCTGTTTTTT; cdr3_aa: CASSVDQTNTGELFF
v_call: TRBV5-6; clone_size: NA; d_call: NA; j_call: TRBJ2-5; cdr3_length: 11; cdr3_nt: TGTGCCAGCAGCTTGCAGGAGACCCAGTACTTC; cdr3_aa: CASSLQETQYF
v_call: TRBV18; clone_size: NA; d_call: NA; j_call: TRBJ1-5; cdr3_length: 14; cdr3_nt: TGTGCCAGCTCACCCTCAAGGAACAATCAGCCCCAGCATTTT; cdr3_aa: CASSPSRNNQPQHF
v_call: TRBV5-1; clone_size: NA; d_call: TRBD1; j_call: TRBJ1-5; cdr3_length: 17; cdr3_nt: TGCGCCAGCAGCACTCAGACAGGGGGCGGTGGCAATCAGCCCCAGCATTTT; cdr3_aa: CASSTQTGGGGNQPQHF
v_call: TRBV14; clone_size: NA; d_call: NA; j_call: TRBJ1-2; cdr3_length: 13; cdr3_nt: TGTGCCAGCAGCCGGACGGTGGTTGAAGGCTACACCTTC; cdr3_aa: CASSRTVVEGYTF
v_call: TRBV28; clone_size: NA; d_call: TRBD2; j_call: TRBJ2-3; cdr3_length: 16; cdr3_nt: TGTGCCAGCAGTTTTCCAGCGGGAGTGGCGACAGATACGCAGTATTTT; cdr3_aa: CASSFPAGVATDTQYF
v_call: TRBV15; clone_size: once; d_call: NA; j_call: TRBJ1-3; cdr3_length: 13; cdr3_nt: TGTGCCACCAGCAGCGGGTCTGGAAACACCATATATTTT; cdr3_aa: CATSSGSGNTIYF
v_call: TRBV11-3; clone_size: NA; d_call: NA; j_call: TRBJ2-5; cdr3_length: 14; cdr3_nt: TGTGCCAGCAGCTTAGGCGGGATTGGGGAGACCCAGTACTTC; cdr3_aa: CASSLGGIGETQYF
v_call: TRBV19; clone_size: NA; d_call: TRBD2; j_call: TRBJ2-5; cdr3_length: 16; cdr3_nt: TGTGCCAGTAGCGTAGGACTAGCGGGGTTGTTAGAGACCCAGTACTTC; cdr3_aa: CASSVGLAGLLETQYF
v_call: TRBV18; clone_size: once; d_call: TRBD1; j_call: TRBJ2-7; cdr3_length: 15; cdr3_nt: TGTGCCAGCTCACCAAAACAGGGGGCGGCCTACGAGCAGTACTTC; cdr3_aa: CASSPKQGAAYEQYF
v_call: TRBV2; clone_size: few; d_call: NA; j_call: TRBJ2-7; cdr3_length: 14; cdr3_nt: TGTGCCAGCAGTGAACAGGGTATTACCTACGAGCAGTACTTC; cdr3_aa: CASSEQGITYEQYF
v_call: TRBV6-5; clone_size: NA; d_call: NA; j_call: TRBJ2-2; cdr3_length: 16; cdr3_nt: TGTGCCAGCAGTTACTCGAGGGCAGGGCGCACCGGGGAGCTGTTTTTT; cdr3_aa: CASSYSRAGRTGELFF
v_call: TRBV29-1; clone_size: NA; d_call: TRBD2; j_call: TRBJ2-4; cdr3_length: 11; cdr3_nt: TGCAGCGTTGCGGGAGGGAACATTCAGTACTTC; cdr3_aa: CSVAGGNIQYF
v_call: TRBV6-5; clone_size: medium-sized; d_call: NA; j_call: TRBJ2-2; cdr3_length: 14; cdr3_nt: TGTGCCAGCAAGAAGCGGAGGAACACCGGGGAGCTGTTTTTT; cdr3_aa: CASKKRRNTGELFF
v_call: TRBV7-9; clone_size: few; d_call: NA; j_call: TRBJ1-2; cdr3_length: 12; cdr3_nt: TGTGCCACCTATAATGTTCGGTATGGCTACACCTTC; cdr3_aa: CATYNVRYGYTF
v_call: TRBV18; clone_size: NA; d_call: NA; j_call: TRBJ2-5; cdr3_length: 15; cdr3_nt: TGTGCCAGCTCACCACCCGAGGGGACCCGGGAGACCCAGTACTTC; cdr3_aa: CASSPPEGTRETQYF